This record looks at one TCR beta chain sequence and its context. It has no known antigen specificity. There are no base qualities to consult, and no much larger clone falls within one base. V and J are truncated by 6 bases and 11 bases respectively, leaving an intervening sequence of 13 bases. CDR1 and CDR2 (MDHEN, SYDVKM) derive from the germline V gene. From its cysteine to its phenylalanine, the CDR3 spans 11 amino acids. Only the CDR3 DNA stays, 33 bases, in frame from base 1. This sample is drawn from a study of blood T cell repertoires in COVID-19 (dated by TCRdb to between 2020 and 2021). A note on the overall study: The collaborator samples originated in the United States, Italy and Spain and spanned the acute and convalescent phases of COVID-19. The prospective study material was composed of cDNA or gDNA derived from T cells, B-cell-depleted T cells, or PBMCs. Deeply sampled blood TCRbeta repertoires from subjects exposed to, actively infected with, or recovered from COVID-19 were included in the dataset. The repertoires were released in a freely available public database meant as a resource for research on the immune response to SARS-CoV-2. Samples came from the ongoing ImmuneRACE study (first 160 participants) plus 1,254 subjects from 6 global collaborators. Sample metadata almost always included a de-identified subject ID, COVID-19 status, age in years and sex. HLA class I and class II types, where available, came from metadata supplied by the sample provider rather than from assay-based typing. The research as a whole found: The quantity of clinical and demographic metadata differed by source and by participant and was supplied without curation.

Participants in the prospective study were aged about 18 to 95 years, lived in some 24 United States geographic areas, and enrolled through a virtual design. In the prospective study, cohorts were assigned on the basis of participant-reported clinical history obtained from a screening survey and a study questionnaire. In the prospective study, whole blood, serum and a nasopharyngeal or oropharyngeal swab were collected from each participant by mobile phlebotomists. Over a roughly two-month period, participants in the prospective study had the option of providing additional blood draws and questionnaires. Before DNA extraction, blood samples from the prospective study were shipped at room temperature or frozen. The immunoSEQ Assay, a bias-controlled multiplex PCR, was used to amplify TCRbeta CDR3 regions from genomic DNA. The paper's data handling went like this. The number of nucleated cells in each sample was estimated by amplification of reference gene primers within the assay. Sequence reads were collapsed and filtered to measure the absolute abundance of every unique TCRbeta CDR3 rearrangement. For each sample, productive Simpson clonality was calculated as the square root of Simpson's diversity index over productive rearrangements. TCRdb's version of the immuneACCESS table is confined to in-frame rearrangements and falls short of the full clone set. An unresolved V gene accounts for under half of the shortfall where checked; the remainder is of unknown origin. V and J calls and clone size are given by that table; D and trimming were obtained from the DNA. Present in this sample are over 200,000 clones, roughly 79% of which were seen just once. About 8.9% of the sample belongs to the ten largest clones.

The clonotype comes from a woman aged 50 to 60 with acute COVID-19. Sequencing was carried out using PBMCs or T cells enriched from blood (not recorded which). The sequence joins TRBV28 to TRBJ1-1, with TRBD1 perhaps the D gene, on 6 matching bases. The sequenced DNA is TGTGCCAGCAGATCCTCAGGGGTGGCTTTCTTT. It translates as CASRSSGVAFF.